Listed below are T cell receptor beta chains from one sample, sequenced in a study of T-cell reconstitution after alpha-beta-depleted transplantation in children. TCRdb reanalysed the PCR reads using MiXCR and keeps one entry per CDR3 protein. The data show some 490,000 distinct CDR3 sequences, approximately 12% seen once. Sequenced here: PBMCs from the stem cell graft donor, sampled from the stem cell graft. These receptors all come from a human donor who donated a stem cell graft to a child with combined immunodeficiency. The CDR3 runs from the conserved cysteine through the conserved F or W. Fields, in order: clone size, D gene, V gene, J gene, CDR3 DNA, CDR3 protein. D genes are given only for firm matches. For some rows the clone size is stated as once, few or many, or as a class when expanded; others skip it.

>-|TRBD1|TRBV6-1|TRBJ2-6
TGTGCCAGCAAGGACAGGGGCTCTGGGGCCAACGTCCTGACTTTC
CASKDRGSGANVLTF
>-|-|TRBV5-1|TRBJ2-7
TGCGCCAGCAGCTTGGATGGCAGGCTTACCTACGAGCAGTACTTC
CASSLDGRLTYEQYF
>-|-|TRBV12-3/TRBV12-4|TRBJ2-7
TGTGCCACCTCAGTTGGGCGCGGCGAGCAGTACTTC
CATSVGRGEQYF
>few|TRBD1|TRBV7-2|TRBJ1-1
TGTGCCAGCAGCTTTAGGACAGGGGGCGTTGTGAACACTGAAGCTTTCTTT
CASSFRTGGVVNTEAFF
>few|TRBD1|TRBV20-1|TRBJ1-1
TGCAGTGCACACAGGGGGCTGTCAAATGAAGCTTTCTTT
CSAHRGLSNEAFF
>-|TRBD2|TRBV6-2/TRBV6-3|TRBJ2-7
TGTGCCAGCAGTTACTCGATTAGTGTAAGCGGGGTCTCCTACGAGCAGTACTTC
CASSYSISVSGVSYEQYF
>many|TRBD1|TRBV20-1|TRBJ2-7
TGCAGTGCACTAGGGACAGGGGGATCCTACGAGCAGTACTTC
CSALGTGGSYEQYF
>few|-|TRBV21-1|TRBJ2-1
TGTGCCAGCAGCAAAGATGGGAGACAGGGTCATGAGCAGTTCTTC
CASSKDGRQGHEQFF
>-|-|TRBV9|TRBJ2-1
TGTGCCAGCAGCACCACCGGGGGGCCACTAATGAGACAGTTCTTC
CASSTTGGPLMRQFF
>-|TRBD2|TRBV30|TRBJ2-5
TGTGCCTGGAGTCCAGCGGGGCCTGAGACCCAGTACTTC
CAWSPAGPETQYF
>many|-|TRBV5-1|TRBJ2-3
TGCGCCAGCAGCTGGATGGGACGGAAGGAGAGGGCAGATACGCAGTATTTT
CASSWMGRKERADTQYF
>-|TRBD1|TRBV20-1|TRBJ2-3
TGCAGTGCTAGGGGGACAGGGGTCGATACGCAGTATTTT
CSARGTGVDTQYF
>-|TRBD1|TRBV5-6|TRBJ1-2
TGTGCCAGCAGCTTGGTGGGACAGGTCGGCTACACCTTC
CASSLVGQVGYTF
>-|-|TRBV5-1|TRBJ1-5
TGCGCCAGCAGCTTGACAGGGAGGGATCAGCCCCAGCATTTT
CASSLTGRDQPQHF
>once|-|TRBV11-3|TRBJ2-3
TGTGCCAGCAGCTTAGGCAGACTCACAGATACGCAGTATTTT
CASSLGRLTDTQYF
>few|-|TRBV24-1|TRBJ2-1
TGTGCCACCAGTGACCCAGGACAGAACTCCTACAATGAGCAGTTCTTC
CATSDPGQNSYNEQFF
>-|TRBD1|TRBV6-1|TRBJ2-7
TGTGCCAGCAGTGAATCTATCGCCATATACCGGGACAGGGAATACGAGCAGTACTTC
CASSESIAIYRDREYEQYF
>many|-|TRBV10-3|TRBJ2-1
TGTGCCATCAGTGAGACGGCTTCCAACAATGAGCAGTTCTTC
CAISETASNNEQFF
>-|TRBD2|TRBV6-1|TRBJ2-7
TGTGCCAGCAGTGAAGTCGCTAGCGGGTCGAACGAGCAGTACTTC
CASSEVASGSNEQYF
>-|-|TRBV27|TRBJ2-2
TGTGCCAGCAGTTTATTCTGGGTACCCGCCGGGGAGCTGTTTTTT
CASSLFWVPAGELFF
>-|TRBD2|TRBV27|TRBJ2-3
TGTGCCAGCAGTTGGACTAGCGGGGTATCTAGCACAGATACGCAGTATTTT
CASSWTSGVSSTDTQYF